The source of this TCR beta chain is a study of OX40 agonist ivuxolimab in advanced cancers. Study-wide context: Enrollees could have had prior anti-PD-1, anti-PD-L1 or anti-CTLA-4 therapy, which more than 30% had received.

The repertoire was sequenced with immunoSEQ multiplex PCR; TCRdb's copy has only in-frame clones and lacks some. The profile covers approximately 87,000 clones, with approximately 88% appearing a single time and about 4% taken by the ten largest. This clone was seen a handful of times. Germline V lookup: CDR1 MNHNS, CDR2 SASEGT. Trimming pared 6 bases from V and 3 bases from J, leaving 15 bases between. This CDR3 is built from 15 residues. This receptor was identified in an adult with an advanced solid tumor such as melanoma, head and neck, liver or kidney cancer. Here the sequenced sample was CD4+ or CD8+ T cells sorted from blood, taken in a trial of the OX40 agonist ivuxolimab. The J gene is TRBJ1-5, the V gene TRBV6-1, with D possibly TRBD1 on 6 matching bases. This CDR3 is CASSVNRDDNQPQHF. The CDR3 nucleotides read TGTGCCAGCAGCGTGAACAGGGATGACAATCAGCCCCAGCATTTT.